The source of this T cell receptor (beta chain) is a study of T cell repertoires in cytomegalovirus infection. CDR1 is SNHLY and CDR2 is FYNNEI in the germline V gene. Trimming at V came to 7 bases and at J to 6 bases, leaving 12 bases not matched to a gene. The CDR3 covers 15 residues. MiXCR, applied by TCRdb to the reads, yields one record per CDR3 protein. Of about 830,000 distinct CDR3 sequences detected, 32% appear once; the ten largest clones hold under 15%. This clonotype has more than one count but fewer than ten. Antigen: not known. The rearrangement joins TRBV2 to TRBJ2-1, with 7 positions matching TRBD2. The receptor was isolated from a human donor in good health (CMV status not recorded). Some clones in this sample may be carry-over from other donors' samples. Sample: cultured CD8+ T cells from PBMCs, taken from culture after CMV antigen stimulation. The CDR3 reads CASTAGVAAGNEQFF. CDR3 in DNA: TGTGCCAGCACCGCGGGGGTAGCGGCGGGCAATGAGCAGTTCTTC.